This T cell receptor beta chain was obtained from a study of blood T cell repertoires in COVID-19. TCRdb keeps only in-frame clones here, not all; method: immunoSEQ multiplex PCR. This sample has 200,000 to 250,000 clones, with roughly 75% found just once. This clone was seen once. The sample contains more than one DNA sequence encoding this CDR3. The CDR3 contains 14 residues. CDR1 is SGHRS and CDR2 is YFSETQ in the germline V gene. Germline trimming cut 3 bases from V and 5 bases from J; bases unmatched to any gene: 3. This sequence joins TRBV5-1 and TRBJ1-4, with 8 positions matching TRBD1. The sequenced sample was peripheral blood. This receptor was taken from a woman aged 70 to 79 with acute or convalescent COVID-19. Here the CDR3 DNA reads TGCGCCAGCAGCTCCGGGACAGGAAATGAAAAACTGTTTTTT. The encoded protein is CASSSGTGNEKLFF.